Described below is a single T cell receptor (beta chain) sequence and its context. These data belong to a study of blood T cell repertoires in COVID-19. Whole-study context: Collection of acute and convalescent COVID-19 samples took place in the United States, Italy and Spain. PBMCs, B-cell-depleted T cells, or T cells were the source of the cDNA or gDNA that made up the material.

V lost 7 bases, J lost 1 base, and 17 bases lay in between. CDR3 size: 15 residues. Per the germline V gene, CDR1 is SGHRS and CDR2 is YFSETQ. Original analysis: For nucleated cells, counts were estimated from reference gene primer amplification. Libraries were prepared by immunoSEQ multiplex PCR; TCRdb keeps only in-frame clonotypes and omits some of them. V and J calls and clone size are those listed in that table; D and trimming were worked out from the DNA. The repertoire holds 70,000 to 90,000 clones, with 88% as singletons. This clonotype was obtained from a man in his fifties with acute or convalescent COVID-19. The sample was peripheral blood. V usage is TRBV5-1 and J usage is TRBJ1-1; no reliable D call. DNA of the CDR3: TGCGCCAGCCCACCAGGATTAATTACGAACACTGAAGCTTTCTTT. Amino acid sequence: CASPPGLITNTEAFF.